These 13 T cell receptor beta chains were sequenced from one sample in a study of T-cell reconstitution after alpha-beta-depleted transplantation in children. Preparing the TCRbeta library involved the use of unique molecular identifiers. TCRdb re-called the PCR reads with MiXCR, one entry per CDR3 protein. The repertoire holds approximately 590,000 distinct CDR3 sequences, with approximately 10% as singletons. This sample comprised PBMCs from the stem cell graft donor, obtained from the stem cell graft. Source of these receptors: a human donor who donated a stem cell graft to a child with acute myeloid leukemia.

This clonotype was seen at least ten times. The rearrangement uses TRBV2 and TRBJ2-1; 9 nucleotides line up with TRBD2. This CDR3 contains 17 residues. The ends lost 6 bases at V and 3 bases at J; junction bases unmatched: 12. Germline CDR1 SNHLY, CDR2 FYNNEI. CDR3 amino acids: CASRVFATSGYYNEQFF. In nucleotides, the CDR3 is TGTGCCAGCAGGGTTTTTGCAACTAGCGGGTACTACAATGAGCAGTTCTTC.

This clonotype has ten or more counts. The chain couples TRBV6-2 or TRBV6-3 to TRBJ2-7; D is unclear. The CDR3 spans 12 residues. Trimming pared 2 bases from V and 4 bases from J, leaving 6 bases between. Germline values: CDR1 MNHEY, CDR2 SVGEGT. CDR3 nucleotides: TGTGCCAGCAGTTACCGGCGATACGAGCAGTACTTC. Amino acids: CASSYRRYEQYF.

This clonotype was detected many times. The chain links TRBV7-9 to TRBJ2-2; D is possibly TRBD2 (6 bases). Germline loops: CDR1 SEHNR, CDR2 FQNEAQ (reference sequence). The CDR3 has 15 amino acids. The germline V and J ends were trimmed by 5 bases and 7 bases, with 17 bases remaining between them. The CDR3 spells CASSPGETLGGELFF. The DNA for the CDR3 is TGTGCCAGCAGCCCGGGGGAGACCTTAGGCGGGGAGCTGTTTTTT.

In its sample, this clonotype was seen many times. The CDR3 region is CASSLIRDQPQHF. In nucleotides, the CDR3 is TGTGCCAGCAGCTTAATTAGGGATCAGCCCCAGCATTTT. The gene calls are TRBV7-2 and TRBJ1-5; D is unclear. From germline, CDR1 is SGHTA and CDR2 FQGNSA. The CDR3 totals 13 residues. The V and J ends lost 2 bases and 5 bases respectively, with 7 bases between them. Looking up the rest from reference TRBV7-2 and TRBJ1-5 gives the full variable domain: GAGVSQSPSNKVTEKGKDVELRCDPISGHTALYWYRQSLGQGLEFLIYFQGNSAPDKSGLPSDRFSAERTGGSVSTLTIQRTQQEDSAVYLCASSLIRDQPQHFGDGTRLSIL.

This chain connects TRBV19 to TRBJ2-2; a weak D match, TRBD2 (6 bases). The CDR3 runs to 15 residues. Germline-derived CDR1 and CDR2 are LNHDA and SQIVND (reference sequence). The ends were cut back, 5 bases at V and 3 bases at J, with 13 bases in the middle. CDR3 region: CASSVGTSDTGELFF. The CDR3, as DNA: TGTGCCAGTAGTGTCGGGACTTCTGACACCGGGGAGCTGTTTTTT.

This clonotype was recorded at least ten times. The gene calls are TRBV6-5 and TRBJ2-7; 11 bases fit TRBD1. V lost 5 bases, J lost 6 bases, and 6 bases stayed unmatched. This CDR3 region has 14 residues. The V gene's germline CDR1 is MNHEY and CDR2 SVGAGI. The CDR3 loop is CASSPTGTGGEQYF. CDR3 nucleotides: TGTGCCAGCAGTCCCACCGGGACAGGGGGCGAGCAGTACTTC.

CDR3 amino acids: CASSLTGAVSYNEQFF. The CDR3 DNA reads TGCGCCAGCAGCTTGACTGGGGCAGTCTCCTACAATGAGCAGTTCTTC. The gene calls are TRBV5-1 and TRBJ2-1; a possible D gene is TRBD1 (5 bases). There are 16 residues in the CDR3. CDR1 and CDR2 from the germline V gene are SGHRS and YFSETQ. Trimming cost V 1 base and J 0 bases, with 11 bases left between them. Full variable domain (outside the CDR3, taken from reference TRBV5-1 and TRBJ2-1): KAGVTQTPRYLIKTRGQQVTLSCSPISGHRSVSWYQQTPGQGLQFLFEYFSETQRNKGNFPGRFSGRQFSNSRSEMNVSTLELGDSALYLCASSLTGAVSYNEQFFGPGTRLTVL.

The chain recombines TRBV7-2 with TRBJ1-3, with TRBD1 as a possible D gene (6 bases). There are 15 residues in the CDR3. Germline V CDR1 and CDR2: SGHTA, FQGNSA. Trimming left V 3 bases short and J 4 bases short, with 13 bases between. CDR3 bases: TGTGCCAGCAGCTTCCGAGGGGGGCCGGGAAACACCATATATTTT. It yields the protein CASSFRGGPGNTIYF.

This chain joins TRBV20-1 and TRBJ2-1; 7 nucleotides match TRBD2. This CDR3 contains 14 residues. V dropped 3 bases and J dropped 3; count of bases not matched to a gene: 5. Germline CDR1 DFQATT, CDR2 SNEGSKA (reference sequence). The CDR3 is CSARVPSGYNEQFF. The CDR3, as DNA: TGCAGTGCTAGGGTTCCTAGCGGCTACAATGAGCAGTTCTTC.

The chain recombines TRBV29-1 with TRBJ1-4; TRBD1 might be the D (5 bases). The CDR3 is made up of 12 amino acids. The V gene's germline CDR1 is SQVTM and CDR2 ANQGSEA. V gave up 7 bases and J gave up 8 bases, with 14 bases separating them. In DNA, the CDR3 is TGCAGCGCTCGCCCCCAGGGCGAAAAACTGTTTTTT. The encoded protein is CSARPQGEKLFF.

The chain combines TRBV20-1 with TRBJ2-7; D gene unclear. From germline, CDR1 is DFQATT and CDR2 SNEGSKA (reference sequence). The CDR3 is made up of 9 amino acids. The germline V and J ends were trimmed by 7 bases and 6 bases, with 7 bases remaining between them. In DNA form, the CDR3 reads TGCAGTGGGCTCTCCGAGCAGTACTTC. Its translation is CSGLSEQYF.

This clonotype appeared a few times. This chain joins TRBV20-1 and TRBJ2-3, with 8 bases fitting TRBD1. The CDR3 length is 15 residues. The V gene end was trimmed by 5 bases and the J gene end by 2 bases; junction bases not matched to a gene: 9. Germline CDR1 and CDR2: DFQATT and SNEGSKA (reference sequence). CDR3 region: CSADPGQEITDTQYF. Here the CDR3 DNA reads TGCAGTGCTGACCCGGGACAGGAGATCACAGATACGCAGTATTTT.

The CDR3 sequence: CASSLGGFPNEQFF. The CDR3 nucleotides are TGCGCCAGCAGCTTGGGGGGATTTCCTAATGAGCAGTTCTTC. This chain joins TRBV5-1 and TRBJ2-1; no clear D gene. The CDR3 extends over 14 amino acids. Germline V gene lookup returns CDR1 SGHRS and CDR2 YFSETQ. The V end lost 0 bases, the J end lost 7 bases, and 11 bases lay between the germline ends.